A selection of T cell receptor beta chains follows, all from one sample in a study of blood T cell repertoires in COVID-19. This table comes from immunoSEQ multiplex PCR, and its TCRdb copy is limited to in-frame clones, with some not included. The sample records 140,000 to 150,000 clones, around 89% being singletons. Specimen: peripheral blood. Every receptor here comes from a man aged 55 to 70 with active or convalescent COVID-19. Each CDR3 is given without its conserved first and last residue. Fields, in order: clone size, V gene, J gene, CDR3 protein. Some rows have no size entry. The others give once, few or many, or a class for an expanded clone.

NA	TRBV7-8	TRBJ2-3	ASSLMVLAAADTQY
NA	TRBV11-2	TRBJ1-2	ASTHLRGREDGYT
NA	TRBV18	TRBJ1-4	ASSPPGATNEKLF
once	TRBV5-5	TRBJ2-7	ASSLVLIPGLSYEQY
once	TRBV6-1	TRBJ1-6	ASSVGQILSGNSPLH
NA	TRBV14	TRBJ1-2	ASSSLQGRGYYGYT
NA	TRBV6-5	TRBJ2-5	ASSYSMVGGETQY
NA	TRBV28	TRBJ1-5	ASSFSGTGRGEGNQPQH
NA	TRBV4-3	TRBJ1-4	ASSQERGEGSPRYEKLF
NA	TRBV6-5	TRBJ2-1	ASSPLLASYNEQF
NA	TRBV7-9	TRBJ2-1	ASSPGTGANNEQF
NA	TRBV10-3	TRBJ1-5	ATSNRGMDQPQH
NA	TRBV27	TRBJ2-3	ASTFPQGVLTDTQY
NA	TRBV5-4	TRBJ1-1	ASSFRDQLGSEAF
NA	TRBV6-5	TRBJ1-5	ASSYQGNQPQH
NA	TRBV18	TRBJ1-4	ASSPGQGTEKLF
NA	TRBV18	TRBJ2-4	ASSPRAAPNPGIQY
NA	TRBV24-1	TRBJ2-7	ATSDGQGPNEQY
NA	TRBV5-4	TRBJ2-3	AGRGGSTDTQY
once	TRBV28	TRBJ1-2	ASSERWVNYGYT
NA	TRBV7-2	TRBJ2-2	ASSLVGVGELF
NA	TRBV5-1	TRBJ1-4	ASSQGQGLVKKLF
NA	TRBV29-1	TRBJ2-5	SVERAGAAETQY
NA	TRBV2	TRBJ2-2	ASSARDFSFGELF
NA	TRBV24-1	TRBJ2-1	ATSALGQGPNEQF
NA	TRBV28	TRBJ2-7	ASSSFTGTSGRPFEQY
NA	TRBV7-6	TRBJ1-4	ASSRQQNEKLF
NA	TRBV5-4	TRBJ2-3	ASSLRGTSGRVQDTQY
few	TRBV4-2	TRBJ2-1	ASSPRWGGNEQF
NA	TRBV29-1	TRBJ1-2	SVYWTGTSLLYGYT
NA	TRBV2	TRBJ2-5	ASSIRDSPSRGTQY
NA	TRBV20-1	TRBJ1-1	SAEGAEAF
NA	TRBV19	TRBJ1-5	ASWGQLGNQPQH
NA	TRBV7-3	TRBJ2-5	ASSFGTGPGETQY
NA	TRBV25-1	TRBJ2-1	ASSDLEQF
NA	TRBV4-1	TRBJ2-2	ASSQDHRLANTGELF
NA	TRBV24-1	TRBJ2-3	ATSDPPAADTQY
NA	TRBV6-5	TRBJ2-2	ASSSGANTGELF